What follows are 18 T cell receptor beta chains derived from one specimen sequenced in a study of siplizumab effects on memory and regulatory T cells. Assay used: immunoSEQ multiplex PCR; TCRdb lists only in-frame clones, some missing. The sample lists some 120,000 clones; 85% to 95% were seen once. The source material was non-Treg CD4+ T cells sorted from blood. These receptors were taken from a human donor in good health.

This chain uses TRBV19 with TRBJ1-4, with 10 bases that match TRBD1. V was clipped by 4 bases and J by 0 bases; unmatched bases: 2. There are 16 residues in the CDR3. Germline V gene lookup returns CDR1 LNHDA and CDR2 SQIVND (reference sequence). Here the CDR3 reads CASSSGQGATNEKLFF. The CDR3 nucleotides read TGTGCCAGTAGTAGCGGACAGGGGGCAACTAATGAAAAACTGTTTTTT. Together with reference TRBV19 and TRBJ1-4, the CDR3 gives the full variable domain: DGGITQSPKYLFRKEGQNVTLSCEQNLNHDAMYWYRQDPGQGLRLIYYSQIVNDFQKGDIAEGYSVSREKKESFPLTVTSAQKNPTAFYLCASSSGQGATNEKLFFGSGTQLSVL.

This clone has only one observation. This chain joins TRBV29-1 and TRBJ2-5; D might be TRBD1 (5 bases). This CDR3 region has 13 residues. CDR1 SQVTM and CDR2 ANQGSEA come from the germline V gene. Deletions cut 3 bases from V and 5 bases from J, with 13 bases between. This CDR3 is CSVDADSEETQYF. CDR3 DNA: TGCAGCGTTGACGCCGACAGTGAGGAGACCCAGTACTTC.

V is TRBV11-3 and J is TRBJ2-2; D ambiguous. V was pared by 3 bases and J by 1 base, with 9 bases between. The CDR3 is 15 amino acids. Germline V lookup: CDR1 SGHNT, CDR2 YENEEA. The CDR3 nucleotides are TGTGCCAGCAGCTTCCTTGCAGAGAACACCGGGGAGCTGTTTTTT. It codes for CASSFLAENTGELFF.

The CDR3 DNA is TGTGCCAGCAGCTTGGCACAGACCGTGAACACTGAAGCTTTCTTT. Translation: CASSLAQTVNTEAFF. The chain is built from TRBV5-4 and TRBJ1-1; no clear D gene. From germline, CDR1 is SGHNT and CDR2 YYREEE (reference sequence). V lost 0 bases and J lost 0, with 9 bases in between. The CDR3 has 15 amino acids.

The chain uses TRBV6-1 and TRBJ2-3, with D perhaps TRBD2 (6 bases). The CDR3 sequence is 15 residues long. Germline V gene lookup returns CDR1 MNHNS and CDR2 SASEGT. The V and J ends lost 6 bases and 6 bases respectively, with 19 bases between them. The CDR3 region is CASSPLVGGFDTQYF. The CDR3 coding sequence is TGTGCCAGCAGCCCTCTTGTGGGGGGTTTCGATACGCAGTATTTT.

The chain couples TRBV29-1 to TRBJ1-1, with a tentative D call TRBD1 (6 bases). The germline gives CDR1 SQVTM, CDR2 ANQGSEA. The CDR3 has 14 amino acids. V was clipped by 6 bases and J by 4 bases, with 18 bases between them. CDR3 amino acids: CSVPSEGGGTEAFF. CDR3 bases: TGCAGCGTCCCTTCAGAGGGAGGGGGCACTGAAGCTTTCTTT.

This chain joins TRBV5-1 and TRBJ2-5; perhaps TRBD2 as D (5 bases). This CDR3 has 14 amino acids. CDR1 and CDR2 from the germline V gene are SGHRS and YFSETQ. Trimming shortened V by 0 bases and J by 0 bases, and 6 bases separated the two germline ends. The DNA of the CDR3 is TGCGCCAGCAGCTTGGGAGGGTACCAAGAGACCCAGTACTTC. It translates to CASSLGGYQETQYF.

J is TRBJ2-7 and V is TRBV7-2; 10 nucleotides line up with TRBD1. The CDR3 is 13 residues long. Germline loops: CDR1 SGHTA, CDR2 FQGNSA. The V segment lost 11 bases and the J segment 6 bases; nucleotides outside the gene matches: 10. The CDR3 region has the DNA TGTGCCGCCACCCTGGGACAGGGGATCGAGCAGTACTTC. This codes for CAATLGQGIEQYF.

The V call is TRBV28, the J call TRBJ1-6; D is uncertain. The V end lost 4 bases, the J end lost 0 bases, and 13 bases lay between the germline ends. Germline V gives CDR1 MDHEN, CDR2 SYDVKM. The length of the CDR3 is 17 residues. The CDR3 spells CASSSGPLSSYNSPLHF. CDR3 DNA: TGTGCCAGCAGTTCTGGACCACTGAGCTCCTATAATTCACCCCTCCACTTT.

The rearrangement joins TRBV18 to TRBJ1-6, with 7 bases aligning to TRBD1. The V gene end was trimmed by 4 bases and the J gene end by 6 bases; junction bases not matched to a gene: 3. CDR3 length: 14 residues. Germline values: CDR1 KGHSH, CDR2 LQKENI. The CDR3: CASSRQGGNSPLHF. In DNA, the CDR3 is TGTGCCAGCTCACGGCAGGGGGGTAATTCACCCCTCCACTTT. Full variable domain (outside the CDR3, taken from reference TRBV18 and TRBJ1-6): NAGVMQNPRHLVRRRGQEARLRCSPMKGHSHVYWYRQLPEEGLKFMVYLQKENIIDESGMPKERFSAEFPKEGPSILRIQQVVRGDSAAYFCASSRQGGNSPLHFGNGTRLTVT.

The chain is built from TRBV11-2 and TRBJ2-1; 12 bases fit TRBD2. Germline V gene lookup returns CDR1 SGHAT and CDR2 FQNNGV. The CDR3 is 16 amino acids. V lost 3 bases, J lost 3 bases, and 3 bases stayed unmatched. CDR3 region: CASSLTSGGLYNEQFF. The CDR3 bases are TGTGCCAGCAGCTTGACTAGCGGGGGTCTCTACAATGAGCAGTTCTTC.

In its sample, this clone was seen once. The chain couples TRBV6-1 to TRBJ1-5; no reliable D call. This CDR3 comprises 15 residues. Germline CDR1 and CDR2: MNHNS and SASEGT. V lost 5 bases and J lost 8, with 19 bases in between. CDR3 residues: CASSTQYGGLEPQHF. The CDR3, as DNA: TGTGCCAGCAGTACACAGTACGGAGGGTTGGAGCCCCAGCATTTT.

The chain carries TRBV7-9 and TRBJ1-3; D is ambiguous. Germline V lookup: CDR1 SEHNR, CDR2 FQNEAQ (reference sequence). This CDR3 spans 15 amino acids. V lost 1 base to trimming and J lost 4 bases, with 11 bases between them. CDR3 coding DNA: TGTGCCAGCAGCTTAGTAGGTGAGACAGGAAACACCATATATTTT. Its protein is CASSLVGETGNTIYF.

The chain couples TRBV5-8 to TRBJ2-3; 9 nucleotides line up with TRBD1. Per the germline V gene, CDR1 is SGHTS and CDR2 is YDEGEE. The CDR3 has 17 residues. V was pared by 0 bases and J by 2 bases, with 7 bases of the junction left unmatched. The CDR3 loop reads CASSLAQTGGATDTQYF. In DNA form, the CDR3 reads TGTGCCAGCAGCTTGGCCCAGACAGGGGGAGCCACAGATACGCAGTATTTT.

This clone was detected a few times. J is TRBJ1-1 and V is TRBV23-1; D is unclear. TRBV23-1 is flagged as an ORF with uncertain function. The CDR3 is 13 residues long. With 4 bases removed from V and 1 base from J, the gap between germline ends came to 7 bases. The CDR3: CASSPPENTEAFF. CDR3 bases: TGCGCCAGCAGTCCGCCCGAGAACACTGAAGCTTTCTTT.

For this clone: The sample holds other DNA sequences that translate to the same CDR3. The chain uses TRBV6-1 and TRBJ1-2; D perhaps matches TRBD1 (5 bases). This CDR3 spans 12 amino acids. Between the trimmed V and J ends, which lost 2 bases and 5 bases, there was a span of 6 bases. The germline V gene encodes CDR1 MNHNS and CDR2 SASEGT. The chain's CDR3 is CASSETGYGYTF. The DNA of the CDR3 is TGTGCCAGCAGTGAAACAGGTTATGGCTACACCTTC.

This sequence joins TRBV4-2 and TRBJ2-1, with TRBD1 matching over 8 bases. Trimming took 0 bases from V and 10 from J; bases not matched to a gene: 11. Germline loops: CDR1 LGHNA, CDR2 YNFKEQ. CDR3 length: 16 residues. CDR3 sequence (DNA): TGTGCCAGCAGCCAAGAACGGGACAGGAAAGTCGGAGAGCAGTTCTTC. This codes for CASSQERDRKVGEQFF.

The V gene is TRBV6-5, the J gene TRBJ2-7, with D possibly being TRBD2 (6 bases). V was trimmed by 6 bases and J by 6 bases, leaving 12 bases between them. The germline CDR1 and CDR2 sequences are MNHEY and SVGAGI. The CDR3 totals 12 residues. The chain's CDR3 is CASREGGSEQYF. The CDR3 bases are TGTGCCAGCAGGGAGGGCGGATCCGAGCAGTACTTC.